The subject of this entry is one T cell receptor beta chain. Its antigen is not known. TCRdb's table, derived via immunoSEQ multiplex PCR, lists solely in-frame clones and lacks some. The sample lists roughly 120,000 clones; more than 90% were seen once. The germline CDR1 and CDR2 sequences are SNHLY and FYNNEI. V was trimmed by 8 bases and J by 4 bases, leaving 11 bases between them. The CDR3 sequence is 12 residues long. This entry belongs to a study of T cell responses to AZD1222 COVID-19 vaccine. Study outcomes and limitations: CD4 TCRs linked to vaccination spanned spike, dominating at 160-218 and 743-854.

The TCR was taken from an adult who received the AZD1222 COVID-19 vaccine. The sample was peripheral blood, taken 28 days after the second AZD1222 dose. This sequence joins TRBV2 and TRBJ1-2; D unclear. CDR3 coding DNA: TGTGCCAGCCTGGGTAGGAGCTATGGCTACACCTTC. As protein: CASLGRSYGYTF.